The T cell receptor (beta chain) under discussion was sequenced for a study of blood T cell repertoires in COVID-19. The repertoire was sequenced with immunoSEQ multiplex PCR; TCRdb's copy has only in-frame clones and lacks some. The data hold around 400,000 clones, with around nine tenths observed a single time. Participants spanned ages about 18 to 90 years and resided in around 25 US areas. Participant reports of clinical history set cohort assignment. Exposed enrollees had met someone with a PCR-confirmed or clinician-diagnosed COVID-19 case at some point within the 2 weeks before study entry. This clonotype was sampled from a woman between 18 and 30 years old who had been exposed to COVID-19. The sequenced sample was PBMCs or T cells enriched from blood (not recorded which).

The CDR3: CASSHGLAGANEQFF. DNA of the CDR3: TGTGCCAGCAGCCACGGACTAGCGGGAGCAAATGAGCAGTTCTTC. This chain uses TRBV5-5 with TRBJ2-1, with 13 bases aligning to TRBD2. The germline CDR1 and CDR2 sequences are SGHKS and YYEKEE (reference sequence). V shed 4 bases and J 7 bases; nucleotides not matched to a gene: 5. The CDR3 is 15 amino acids.